The source of this TCR beta chain is a study of response to subunit inactivated influenza vaccine. Broader study findings: The study's authors posited that every seasonal influenza vaccination enlists few new T cells.

The CDR3 contains 16 residues. Germline V gene lookup returns CDR1 ENHRY and CDR2 SYGVKD. The V and J ends lost 6 bases and 5 bases, in that order; junction bases with no gene match: 12. One entry per CDR3 protein, called by TCRdb with MiXCR from the RT-PCR reads. The table shows around 160,000 distinct CDR3 sequences, with around 9.9% occurring only once. Worth noting for this clonotype: As yet, its antigen is unknown.

Sequenced material: non-naive T cells sorted from PBMCs, taken 35 to 45 days after vaccination. This sequence joins TRBV10-3 and TRBJ1-1; 10 bases map to TRBD1. This receptor was identified in a man aged 50-59 years who received an inactivated influenza vaccine. The CDR3 protein is CAISSDRGRAITEAFF. DNA of the CDR3: TGTGCCATCAGCTCCGACAGGGGGCGCGCGATAACTGAAGCTTTCTTT.